These T cell receptor beta chains were read from a single sample in a study of response to subunit inactivated influenza vaccine. Via MiXCR, TCRdb re-called the RT-PCR reads, giving one row per CDR3 protein. The data contain hundreds of thousands of distinct CDR3 sequences, 20% to 25% of them singletons. The sample was PBMCs from blood, taken about 20 months after vaccination. Source of these receptors: a man between 50 and 70 years old who received an inactivated influenza vaccine. The CDR3 runs from the conserved cysteine through the conserved F or W. The D gene is left open where the match is weak. Clone size is stated in some rows and not others, as once, few, many or a class when expanded.

clone_size	v_call	d_call	j_call	cdr3_nt	cdr3_aa
few	TRBV14	-	TRBJ1-2	TGTGCCAGCAGCCAACACAGGGTTGTTGGCTACACCTTC	CASSQHRVVGYTF
few	TRBV20-1	TRBD2	TRBJ2-3	TGCAGTACGGAGAGGACTAGCGGCCGAGATACGCAGTATTTT	CSTERTSGRDTQYF
few	TRBV6-1	-	TRBJ1-5	TGTGCCAGCAGTGTAACGGGGATCGATAGCAATCACCCCCAGCATTTT	CASSVTGIDSNHPQHF
-	TRBV6-1	-	TRBJ2-1	TGTGCCACCTTCCCGGGGGCAGCAAACTCCTACAATGAGCAGTTCTTC	CATFPGAANSYNEQFF
few	TRBV3-1	-	TRBJ2-4	TGTGCCAGCAGCCCGCGACAGTTAGCCAAAAACATTCAGTACTTC	CASSPRQLAKNIQYF
-	TRBV11-2	TRBD1	TRBJ2-7	TGTGCCAGCAGCTTAGATTGGGGACAGGGGTACGAGCAGTACTTC	CASSLDWGQGYEQYF
few	TRBV29-1	-	TRBJ2-1	TGCAGCGTTGAAGAGAATATCCGGGGAAATGAGCAGTTCTTC	CSVEENIRGNEQFF
many	TRBV19	-	TRBJ1-5	TGTGCCAGTAGTATTGGTAGGGAGTTCAATCAGCCCCAGCATTTT	CASSIGREFNQPQHF
-	TRBV7-9	-	TRBJ2-7	TGTGCCAGCAGCTTACCGGGATTTAGGGAGCAGTACTTC	CASSLPGFREQYF
few	TRBV10-3	-	TRBJ2-1	TGTGCCATCAGTGAGTCTCTGAGTGGGGATGAGCAGTTCTTC	CAISESLSGDEQFF
few	TRBV7-8	TRBD1	TRBJ1-3	TGTGCCAGCAGCCCAAAGGGGGGACAGGGGAGTGGAAACACCATATATTTT	CASSPKGGQGSGNTIYF
few	TRBV29-1	-	TRBJ2-1	TGCAGCGTTGAAGTGTGGGGGATGGATGAGCAGTTCTTC	CSVEVWGMDEQFF
few	TRBV7-2	-	TRBJ1-4	TGTGCCAGCAGCTTAGGGCCCCACCGCACAACTAATGAAAAACTGTTTTTT	CASSLGPHRTTNEKLFF
few	TRBV5-1	-	TRBJ1-1	TGCGCCAGCAGCTTGACAGGGTCTGAAGTCGCTGAAGCTTTCTTT	CASSLTGSEVAEAFF
few	TRBV7-9	-	TRBJ1-4	TGTGCCAGCAGCCGGAGTGAGGCCACTTCAGGCAAAAAACTGTTTTTT	CASSRSEATSGKKLFF
few	TRBV28	-	TRBJ1-5	TGTGCCAGCAGTCCATCAGGGGAGCCCCAGCATTTT	CASSPSGEPQHF
few	TRBV20-1	TRBD1	TRBJ1-2	TGCAGTGCCAGGAGGGACAGGAACTATGGCTACACCTTC	CSARRDRNYGYTF
-	TRBV12-3/TRBV12-4	TRBD1	TRBJ1-6	TGTGCCAGCAGCTTAATCCTGACAGGGATCTATAATTCACCCCTCCACTTT	CASSLILTGIYNSPLHF
many	TRBV3-1	-	TRBJ1-1	TGTGCCAGCAGCCAAATAGGGGGGAATGAAGCTTTCTTT	CASSQIGGNEAFF
few	TRBV12-3/TRBV12-4	TRBD1	TRBJ1-6	TGTGCCAGCAGACCCGGACAGGGAGGAGGGTCACCCCTCCACTTT	CASRPGQGGGSPLHF
few	TRBV4-2	TRBD1	TRBJ2-7	TGTGCCAGCAGCCATCTGGGACAGGGTGCCTACGAGCAGTACTTC	CASSHLGQGAYEQYF
-	TRBV4-1	-	TRBJ2-3	TGCGCCTCAGCGGCGACAAGCGTTTCAGATACGCAGTATTTT	CASAATSVSDTQYF
-	TRBV5-1	TRBD2	TRBJ2-1	TGCGCCAGCAGCTTCCAAAAGTCCGGGGGGGTTTACAATGAGCAGTTCTTC	CASSFQKSGGVYNEQFF
few	TRBV6-5	-	TRBJ1-3	TGTGCCAGCAGGAACCCGTTGAACACCATATATTTT	CASRNPLNTIYF
many	TRBV5-5	-	TRBJ1-1	TGTGCCAGCAGCTTGGTTGGCGGACCCACCGCCGGGGCTTTCTTT	CASSLVGGPTAGAFF
many	TRBV5-1	-	TRBJ1-4	TGCGCCAGCAGCTTGGGGGGAAGCAATGAAAAACTGTTTTTT	CASSLGGSNEKLFF
-	TRBV28	-	TRBJ2-5	TGTGCCAGCAGTACTCCTAGGGCGCGGGAGACCCAGTACTTC	CASSTPRARETQYF
many	TRBV4-2	-	TRBJ1-2	TGTGCCAGCAGCCAAGAGAGCGGCTATGGCTACACCTTC	CASSQESGYGYTF
-	TRBV20-1	TRBD1	TRBJ1-2	TGCTGTGCTAGAGGAGTTTCCGGTCTGGAGGGGGCTAGTGGCTACACCTTC	CCARGVSGLEGASGYTF
few	TRBV5-1	-	TRBJ1-2	TGCGCCAGCAGCCCGACAGGCCCGACGGGTGGCTACACCTTC	CASSPTGPTGGYTF
-	TRBV6-2/TRBV6-3	-	TRBJ2-5	TGTGCCAGCAGTTACGCTGAAGAGACCCAGTACTTC	CASSYAEETQYF
few	TRBV6-1	-	TRBJ1-5	TGTGCCAGCAGCCGGCTGGGAGCCCATAGCAATCAGCCCCAGCATTTT	CASSRLGAHSNQPQHF
many	TRBV4-2	TRBD2	TRBJ2-1	TGTGCCAGCAGCCAGAAGACTAGCGGGGGGACCTACAATGAGCAGTTCTTC	CASSQKTSGGTYNEQFF
many	TRBV3-1	-	TRBJ2-7	TGTGCCAGCAGCCAAAGCTACGAGCAGTACTTC	CASSQSYEQYF
-	TRBV10-3	TRBD2	TRBJ2-1	TGTGCCATCAGTGAGCGGATAGCGGGGGCTACCAATGAGCAGTTCTTC	CAISERIAGATNEQFF
few	TRBV15	-	TRBJ1-1	TGTGCCACCAGCACCCGTTTTTCAACGCTTAACACTGAAGCTTTCTTT	CATSTRFSTLNTEAFF
few	TRBV18	TRBD2	TRBJ2-7	TGTGCCAGCTCACCGCCGGGACTAGCGGGAGGCCAGCCCTACGAGCAGTACTTC	CASSPPGLAGGQPYEQYF
few	TRBV12-3/TRBV12-4	-	TRBJ1-4	TGTGCCAGCAGTTACTCAGGCTGGGGTGAAAAACTGTTTTTT	CASSYSGWGEKLFF
many	TRBV11-2	TRBD1	TRBJ2-1	TGTGCCAGCAGCTACAGGGGATACCTATACAATGAGCAGTTCTTC	CASSYRGYLYNEQFF
few	TRBV20-1	TRBD1	TRBJ1-2	TGCAGTGCTATAAGGACAGGGGGCCTAAACTATGGCTACACCTTC	CSAIRTGGLNYGYTF
few	TRBV12-3/TRBV12-4	-	TRBJ2-1	TGTGCCAGCAGTTTGGCCCAGATTCGCCATGAGCAGTTCTTC	CASSLAQIRHEQFF
few	TRBV20-1	-	TRBJ1-1	TGCAGTGCTAGAAGTCCCATGGGCGGGACTGAAGCTTTCTTT	CSARSPMGGTEAFF
many	TRBV25-1	-	TRBJ1-4	TGTGCCAGCCGGTTGGGGGAAAAACTGTTTTTT	CASRLGEKLFF
-	TRBV28	TRBD1	TRBJ2-2	TGTGCCAGCAGTTTCGCGACAGGGTATTCGAACACCGGGGAGCTGTTTTTT	CASSFATGYSNTGELFF
-	TRBV6-2/TRBV6-3	-	TRBJ1-6	TGTGCCAGCAGGAATCGGGATAATTCACCCCTCCACTTT	CASRNRDNSPLHF
few	TRBV20-1	-	TRBJ2-5	TGCAGTGCTAGAGATAGGGAGACCCAGTACTTC	CSARDRETQYF